Detailed here is one T cell receptor beta chain. The data were taken from a study of PD-L1 blockade in urothelial cancer. Study-wide context: Samples of blood were analyzed 3 weeks (second dose) and 6 weeks after treatment start.

V lost 6 bases and J lost 0; bases outside the gene matches: 10. This CDR3 spans 16 amino acids. The germline CDR1 and CDR2 sequences are LNHDA and SQIVND (reference sequence). Here immunoSEQ multiplex PCR was the method, and the copy in TCRdb shows in-frame clones only, minus some. The data hold 37,000 or so clones, with about four fifths observed a single time. The V gene is TRBV19, the J gene TRBJ1-1; 7 bases align to TRBD1. The clonotype originates from a man in his fifties or sixties with urothelial cancer. Specimen: PBMCs, collected around atezolizumab (anti-PD-L1) treatment. The CDR3 nucleotides are TGTGCCAGTAGCAGGGGGAGAGGCCTCATGAACACTGAAGCTTTCTTT. Its translation: CASSRGRGLMNTEAFF.